The 4 T cell receptor beta chains below all came from one sample that was sequenced in a study of shared clonotypes between healthy human individuals (dated by TCRdb to 2020 to 2021). Libraries came from the immunoSEQ multiplex PCR assay. TCRdb took over this immuneACCESS table, retaining in-frame rearrangements with V and J assigned. Such tables are incomplete; in checked studies, under half of the missing clones stem from an unresolved V gene, and the remainder is unexplained. The sample data list approximately 980,000 clones, and roughly 72% of these were observed just once. Approximately 1.5% of the sample belongs to the ten largest clones. The sequenced material came from memory CD4+ T cells sorted from blood. This specimen's cell subset or site label, interpreted: CD45RA-negative fraction. The source of these receptors is a man between 18 and 35 years old in good health.

V and J are TRBV28 and TRBJ1-5; D remains ambiguous. V lost 5 bases to trimming and J lost 3 bases, with 11 bases between them. The CDR3 is 14 amino acids. The germline V gene encodes CDR1 MDHEN and CDR2 SYDVKM. The CDR3 sequence is CASSPHEPNQPQHF. The CDR3, as DNA: TGTGCCAGCAGTCCCCACGAGCCCAATCAGCCCCAGCATTTT.

The chain couples TRBV30 to TRBJ1-2; 7 nucleotides match TRBD1. CDR1 and CDR2 (germline): GTSNPN, SVGIG (reference sequence). The trim removed 2 bases at V and 4 bases at J, leaving 13 bases unmatched. There are 16 residues in the CDR3. The CDR3 DNA reads as TGTGCCTGGAGTACACTGCGGACAGGTAGCCCCTATGGCTACACCTTC. Its translation: CAWSTLRTGSPYGYTF.

This clone was seen just once. This chain connects TRBV28 to TRBJ2-5; possible D gene TRBD2, 6 bases. Germline loops: CDR1 MDHEN, CDR2 SYDVKM. The V and J ends lost 2 bases and 3 bases respectively, with 19 bases between them. CDR3 size: 17 residues. CDR3 sequence (DNA): TGTGCCAGCAGTTTAGCTACCGGGACTCAAAAGAAAGAGACCCAGTACTTC. Amino acid sequence: CASSLATGTQKKETQYF. Filled out from reference TRBV28 and TRBJ2-5, the complete variable domain reads DVKVTQSSRYLVKRTGEKVFLECVQDMDHENMFWYRQDPGLGLRLIYFSYDVKMKEKGDIPEGYSVSREKKERFSLILESASTNQTSMYLCASSLATGTQKKETQYFGPGTRLLVL.

The rearrangement joins TRBV5-4 to TRBJ2-5; perhaps TRBD2 as D (5 bases). Germline V gene sequence: CDR1 SGHNT, CDR2 YYREEE (reference sequence). The CDR3 totals 14 residues. The ends were cut back, 3 bases at V and 3 bases at J, with 12 bases in the middle. The CDR3 DNA reads as TGTGCCAGCAGCTCCCGGGATCATAAAGAGACCCAGTACTTC. Its protein is CASSSRDHKETQYF.